The entry below describes one T cell receptor beta chain. Germline assignment: CDR1 MDHEN and CDR2 SYDVKM. The J segment lost 4 bases and the V segment lost 2 bases, leaving 9 bases of the junction unmatched. The CDR3 totals 17 residues. In the authors' methods: Using reference gene primer amplification, nucleated cell counts were estimated. Profiling relied on immunoSEQ multiplex PCR, and the TCRdb table lists in-frame clones only, not all of them. Clonal size and the V and J genes are those of that table, whereas D and trimming came from the DNA. Of 80,000 to 130,000 clones listed, roughly 88% were seen once; the top ten hold roughly 6.5%. The data belong to a study of blood T cell repertoires in COVID-19. Overall study context: Acute and convalescent COVID-19 samples came from the United States, Italy and Spain. T cells, B-cell-depleted T cells, or PBMCs provided the cDNA or gDNA that served as material.

The receptor was isolated from a woman between 55 and 75 years old with acute or convalescent COVID-19. Source material: peripheral blood. The V gene is TRBV28, the J gene TRBJ2-5; 11 nucleotides line up with TRBD2. The DNA of the CDR3 is TGTGCCAGCAGTTTAGGAGGGAGGCTAGCGGGAGGAGAGACCCAGTACTTC. Protein: CASSLGGRLAGGETQYF.